This TCR beta chain was recovered during a study of identical twins. At least ten counts were recorded for this clonotype. Using its own MiXCR run on the 5' RACE reads, TCRdb lists one record per CDR3 protein. The profile shows roughly 570,000 distinct CDR3 sequences, 9.6% of them singletons. CDR1 is MNHEY and CDR2 is SMNVEV in the germline V gene (reference sequence). V lost 8 bases, J lost 2 bases, and 9 bases lay in between. This CDR3 is built from 12 residues. Separately, the same data were catalogued under a study of yellow fever vaccine responses in identical twins.

V gene TRBV27 combines with J gene TRBJ2-5, with TRBD2 as a possible D gene (5 bases). The sequence was collected from a woman between 18 and 29 years old in good health. Sequencing input: PBMCs. For the CDR3, the DNA is TGTGCCAGCGGAGAGGGACAAGAGACCCAGTACTTC. Translation: CASGEGQETQYF.